This entry describes one T cell receptor beta chain. Its antigen is unknown. The junction and the germline gene differ at one end; a read error may be behind it. The germline V gene (reference sequence) specifies MNHEY as CDR1 and SMNVEV as CDR2. From the cysteine through the phenylalanine, the CDR3 covers 14 amino acids. Just the 42-base CDR3 DNA is kept, in frame starting at base 1. Genomic DNA was isolated from the sorted cells so that the TCRbeta CDR3 region could be sequenced. The immunoSEQ Assay was used for sequencing of TCRbeta CDR3 regions. TCRdb carries this immuneACCESS record with in-frame sequences only. Its versions omit some clonotypes, under half of them owing to an unresolved V gene in the studies checked, with the rest unexplained. The sample includes tens of thousands of clones, with about 88% observed a single time. The ten top clones hold roughly 40% of the sample. These data belong to a study of OX40 agonist ivuxolimab in advanced cancers. About the full investigation: The costimulatory receptor OX40 (CD134) was targeted by ivuxolimab, a fully human IgG2 agonistic monoclonal antibody. Of the approximately 50 dose-escalation patients, hepatocellular carcinoma was present in approximately 20, melanoma in around 15, renal cell carcinoma in 9 and head and neck cancer in 9. Intravenous ivuxolimab was administered to patients every 2 weeks at six dose levels: 0.01, 0.1, 0.3, 1.5, 3 and 10 mg/kg. The paper describes the monotherapy dose-escalation part (N ≈ 50 patients) of the phase I trial of ivuxolimab. Prior anti-PD-1, anti-PD-L1 or anti-CTLA-4 therapy was permitted, and 35% to 40% of dose-escalation patients had received checkpoint inhibitors. Partial responses occurred in three dose-escalation patients: two with cutaneous melanoma and one with hepatocellular carcinoma. Peripheral TCRbeta sequencing was intended to test whether TCR sequence diversity was altered and clonal T-cell expansion was caused by ivuxolimab. The dose-escalation cohort was roughly 87% male with a mean age of approximately 59 years, ranging from roughly 20 to 80. What the work shows at the level of the full study, not this receptor alone: After ivuxolimab, more expanded clones were found on average in CD8+ T cells than in CD4+ T cells. At doses from 0.1 to 3.0 mg/kg, clonal expansion was seen in both CD4+ and CD8+ blood T cells between baseline and week 6. Low levels of normalized T-cell clonal expansion were also shown by some nonresponding patients. Partial responders in the 0.1-3.0 mg/kg groups had among the lowest normalized peripheral clonal expansion, especially among CD8+ T cells. The antigen specificity of the clonally expanded peripheral T cells was not determined.

Patients with a history of autoimmune disease or receiving systemic immunosuppression were excluded from the trial. Peripheral blood for TCR sequencing was drawn from every dose cohort at baseline, at cycle 4 day 1 and at cycle 7 day 1. Samples were obtained from an open-label, multicenter, first-in-human phase I dose-escalation trial of ivuxolimab. Adults with locally advanced or metastatic melanoma, renal cell carcinoma, hepatocellular carcinoma or head and neck squamous cell carcinoma were enrolled in the trial. CD4+ and CD8+ T cells were sorted separately from peripheral blood before TCR sequencing.

The origin of this receptor is an adult with an advanced solid tumor such as melanoma, head and neck, liver or kidney cancer. Sequenced here: CD4+ or CD8+ T cells sorted from blood, sampled in a trial of the OX40 agonist ivuxolimab. The rearranged chain carries TRBV27 and TRBJ2-3; 10 central bases correspond to TRBD1. The encoded CDR3 is CAGSSGQGTDTQYF. Read as DNA, the sequence is TGTGCCGGCAGTTCGGGACAGGGGACAGATACGCAGTATTTT.